The 24 T cell receptor beta chains below were found in one sample sequenced in a study of shared clonotypes between healthy human individuals. Sequencing was performed with immunoSEQ multiplex PCR; in TCRdb, only in-frame clones are kept and a portion is missing. Of about 1.1 million clones listed, roughly 80% are singletons. The specimen sequenced was memory CD4+ T cells from PBMCs. Subset noted: CD45RA-negative fraction. The receptors here all came from a man aged 18 to 30 in good health. Some clones in this sample may be carry-over from other donors' samples.

The rearrangement links TRBV18 to TRBJ1-2; D is undetermined. The germline V and J ends were trimmed by 4 bases and 6 bases, with 12 bases remaining between them. CDR1 and CDR2 from the germline V gene are KGHSH and LQKENI. This CDR3 has 13 amino acids. The CDR3 coding sequence is TGTGCCAGCTCACGCCTGGACTTCGATGGCTACACCTTC. Encoded protein: CASSRLDFDGYTF.

This chain links TRBV7-2 with TRBJ1-3, with 8 bases aligning to TRBD1. The CDR3 has 14 amino acids. V lost 5 bases, J lost 1 base, and 1 base stayed unmatched. Germline CDR1 SGHTA, CDR2 FQGNSA. CDR3 nucleotides: TGTGCCAGCAGCACAGGGGGTTCTGGAAACACCATATATTTT. Its protein product is CASSTGGSGNTIYF.

This sequence joins TRBV5-1 and TRBJ1-1, with TRBD1 matching over 7 bases. The CDR3 has 12 amino acids. After removal of 1 base from V and 7 bases from J, the junction contained 1 base not matched to a gene. Germline V gene data show CDR1 as SGHRS and CDR2 as YFSETQ. In DNA form, the CDR3 reads TGCGCCAGCAGCTTGCAGGGGGGTGAAGCTTTCTTT. It encodes CASSLQGGEAFF.

The table lists this clone with many counts. The V gene is TRBV5-8, the J gene TRBJ1-3; no clear D gene. The length of the CDR3 is 15 residues. Germline V lookup: CDR1 SGHTS, CDR2 YDEGEE. V gave up 4 bases and J gave up 0 bases, with 11 bases separating them. CDR3 DNA sequence: TGTGCCAGCAGCCGTGCCTGGGGCTCTGGAAACACCATATATTTT. Amino acid sequence: CASSRAWGSGNTIYF.

This clone was observed many times. The V call is TRBV7-8, the J call TRBJ2-7; 7 bases align to TRBD1. Per the germline V gene, CDR1 is SGHVS and CDR2 is FQNEAQ. CDR3 length: 15 residues. Trimming took 3 bases from V and 4 from J; bases not matched to a gene: 9. This CDR3 reads CASSFGAGGSYEQYF. In DNA, the CDR3 is TGTGCCAGCAGCTTTGGGGCAGGGGGTTCGTACGAGCAGTACTTC.

The chain links TRBV5-6 to TRBJ2-7; D remains unclear. Germline V gives CDR1 SGHDT, CDR2 YYEEEE. This CDR3 has 16 residues. Trimming shortened V by 4 bases and J by 1 base, and 18 bases separated the two germline ends. This CDR3 is CASSHRIQVGSYEQYF. The CDR3 DNA reads TGTGCCAGCAGCCACCGTATTCAGGTTGGGTCCTACGAGCAGTACTTC.

The CDR3 DNA reads TGTGCCAGCAGCTCATCCGGGGCGGCAGATACGCAGTATTTT. Translating it yields CASSSSGAADTQYF. This chain connects TRBV7-9 to TRBJ2-3, with D perhaps assigned TRBD1 or TRBD2 (5 bases each). From germline, CDR1 is SEHNR and CDR2 FQNEAQ (reference sequence). The V end lost 4 bases, the J end lost 4 bases, and 12 bases lay between the germline ends. The CDR3 is 14 amino acids.

A few counts support this clone. The chain joins TRBV6-5 to TRBJ2-2, with 10 positions matching TRBD1. The junction had 5 bases not matched to a gene; V was cut back by 5 bases and J by 5 bases. CDR1 MNHEY and CDR2 SVGAGI come from the germline V gene. The CDR3 spans 15 residues. CDR3 DNA: TGTGCCAGCAGTAAGGGACAGGGGAGGACCGGGGAGCTGTTTTTT. Translated: CASSKGQGRTGELFF.

Concerning this clone: One base away lies a much larger clone, so this may be a sequencing read error. The J gene is TRBJ2-1, the V gene TRBV4-2; D is possibly TRBD1 (6 bases). Deletions cut 2 bases from V and 1 base from J, with 9 bases between. The CDR3 totals 15 residues. The germline V gene encodes CDR1 LGHNA and CDR2 YNFKEQ. The CDR3 nucleotides read TGTGCCAGCAGCCAACAACAGGGATCCTACAATGAGCAGTTCTTC. Its protein product is CASSQQQGSYNEQFF.

Here the CDR3 reads CASGSGGYTDTQYF. The CDR3 nucleotides read TGTGCCAGCGGGTCGGGAGGGTACACAGATACGCAGTATTTT. The chain joins TRBV6-1 to TRBJ2-3, with 8 bases matching TRBD2. The V gene end was trimmed by 8 bases and the J gene end by 2 bases; junction bases not matched to a gene: 6. The CDR3 totals 14 residues. Germline values: CDR1 MNHNS, CDR2 SASEGT.

V usage is TRBV5-1 and J usage is TRBJ2-3; a weak D match, TRBD2 (5 bases). The CDR3 consists of 14 residues. V was shortened by 6 bases and J by 2 bases, with 13 bases between the two germline ends. Germline CDR1 is SGHRS and CDR2 is YFSETQ. CDR3 sequence (DNA): TGCGCCAGCAAGGACGGGCGGGTCACAGATACGCAGTATTTT. This encodes CASKDGRVTDTQYF.

The J gene is TRBJ2-1, the V gene TRBV7-9, with D perhaps matching TRBD1 (7 bases). V was pared by 5 bases and J by 9 bases, with 17 bases between. CDR1 is SEHNR, CDR2 FQNEAQ, per germline (reference sequence). The CDR3 is 14 amino acids. This CDR3 reads CASSRGTEGGEQFF. As DNA, the CDR3 is TGTGCCAGCAGCAGAGGGACAGAGGGGGGTGAGCAGTTCTTC. The complete variable domain, with remaining parts taken from reference TRBV7-9 and TRBJ2-1, reads DTGVSQNPRHKITKRGQNVTFRCDPISEHNRLYWYRQTLGQGPEFLTYFQNEAQLEKSRLLSDRFSAERPKGSFSTLEIQRTEQGDSAMYLCASSRGTEGGEQFFGPGTRLTVL.

The V and J genes are TRBV11-2 and TRBJ2-1; TRBD2 matches 9 bases. V was clipped by 4 bases and J by 7 bases; unmatched bases: 11. Germline V lookup: CDR1 SGHAT, CDR2 FQNNGV. CDR3 length: 16 amino acids. CDR3 nucleotide sequence: TGTGCCAGCAGCTCGCTTAGCGGGAGCGGTGGGAATGAGCAGTTCTTC. This codes for CASSSLSGSGGNEQFF.

The V call is TRBV28, the J call TRBJ2-5; tentative D call: TRBD1 (6 bases). V was trimmed by 7 bases and J by 5 bases, leaving 11 bases between them. Germline V CDR1 and CDR2: MDHEN, SYDVKM. This CDR3 is 12 amino acids long. This CDR3 is CASNHRVETQYF. DNA for the CDR3: TGTGCCAGCAACCACAGGGTGGAGACCCAGTACTTC.

This clone was detected only once. The chain is built from TRBV27 and TRBJ2-3, with D perhaps TRBD2 (6 bases). The CDR3 spans 14 residues. Trimming took off 2 bases at V and 4 bases at J, with 10 bases between the two ends. The germline V gene encodes CDR1 MNHEY and CDR2 SMNVEV (reference sequence). The chain's CDR3 is CASSLLALADTQYF. The CDR3 bases are TGTGCCAGCAGTTTACTAGCGTTGGCAGATACGCAGTATTTT.

The rearrangement joins TRBV7-3 to TRBJ2-3; weak D call: TRBD1 (6 bases). CDR1 SGHTA and CDR2 FQGTGA come from the germline V gene. The V end was cut by 5 bases, the J end by 0 bases, with 15 bases between. This CDR3 spans 16 amino acids. The CDR3 coding sequence is TGTGCCAGCAGCATCGGACAGCTTGCTAGCACAGATACGCAGTATTTT. Its protein product is CASSIGQLASTDTQYF.

The chain is built from TRBV7-3 and TRBJ2-5, with 10 nucleotides matching TRBD1. J lost 2 bases, V lost 5 bases, and 5 bases had no gene match. Germline V gene sequence: CDR1 SGHTA, CDR2 FQGTGA. The CDR3 contains 15 residues. The DNA for the CDR3 is TGTGCCAGCAGCCAGACAGGGGGCTCACAAGAGACCCAGTACTTC. It translates to CASSQTGGSQETQYF.

The V gene is TRBV5-6, the J gene TRBJ2-5; TRBD2 matches 12 bases. The CDR3 covers 17 residues. The ends lost 0 bases at V and 5 bases at J; junction bases unmatched: 8. CDR1 and CDR2 (germline): SGHDT, YYEEEE. CDR3 in amino acids: CASSLARLAGGRETQYF. CDR3 nucleotides: TGTGCCAGCAGCTTGGCCCGGCTAGCGGGAGGGCGGGAGACCCAGTACTTC.

The chain uses TRBV9 and TRBJ2-1; 10 bases are shared with TRBD1. The V segment lost 3 bases and the J segment 3 bases; nucleotides outside the gene matches: 12. The CDR3 covers 18 residues. Germline CDR1 reads SGDLS; CDR2 reads YYNGEE. CDR3 sequence reads: CASSADRGPYPLYNEQFF. CDR3 bases: TGTGCCAGCAGCGCCGACAGGGGGCCATATCCCCTCTACAATGAGCAGTTCTTC.

V and J are TRBV30 and TRBJ1-2; 11 nucleotides line up with TRBD1. Germline V gene data show CDR1 as GTSNPN and CDR2 as SVGIG (reference sequence). This CDR3 contains 14 residues. The V and J ends lost 2 bases and 7 bases, in that order; junction bases with no gene match: 6. The CDR3 here is CAWSRTGGAGGYTF. CDR3 coding DNA: TGTGCCTGGAGTAGGACAGGGGGCGCAGGTGGCTACACCTTC.

The chain is built from TRBV7-3 and TRBJ2-7; 11 positions agree with TRBD2. This CDR3 contains 16 residues. In germline, CDR1 is SGHTA, CDR2 FQGTGA. Losses at the gene ends were 3 bases for V and 6 bases for J; bases not matched to a gene: 10. CDR3 region: CASSLQLAGGRFEQYF. The CDR3 DNA reads TGTGCCAGCAGCTTGCAATTAGCGGGAGGGCGCTTCGAGCAGTACTTC.

At least ten counts were recorded for this clone. The junction departs from the called germline gene at one end, perhaps through a read error. The chain is built from TRBV20-1 and TRBJ2-1, with TRBD2 matching 8 bases. Germline V lookup: CDR1 DFQATT, CDR2 SNEGSKA (reference sequence). This CDR3 has 11 residues. The CDR3 region has the DNA TGCAGTGCTTCGGGGCCCGGGACTAGAATCTTC. Protein product: CSASGPGTRIF.

The chain links TRBV6-5 to TRBJ1-1; D ambiguous. The CDR3 has 13 residues. V shed 5 bases and J shed 2 bases, with 9 bases lying between them. Germline CDR1 is MNHEY and CDR2 is SVGAGI. DNA of the CDR3: TGTGCCAGCAGTATTAAGGAAAACACTGAAGCTTTCTTT. This gives the protein CASSIKENTEAFF.

Points on this clone: In the same sample, other DNA sequences code for this CDR3. The chain recombines TRBV30 with TRBJ2-5; D is ambiguous. CDR1 and CDR2 (germline): GTSNPN, SVGIG (reference sequence). This CDR3 is built from 11 residues. With 4 bases removed from V and 5 bases from J, the gap between germline ends came to 8 bases. CDR3 amino acids: CAWTVGETQYF. The CDR3 DNA sequence: TGTGCCTGGACAGTAGGGGAGACCCAGTACTTC.